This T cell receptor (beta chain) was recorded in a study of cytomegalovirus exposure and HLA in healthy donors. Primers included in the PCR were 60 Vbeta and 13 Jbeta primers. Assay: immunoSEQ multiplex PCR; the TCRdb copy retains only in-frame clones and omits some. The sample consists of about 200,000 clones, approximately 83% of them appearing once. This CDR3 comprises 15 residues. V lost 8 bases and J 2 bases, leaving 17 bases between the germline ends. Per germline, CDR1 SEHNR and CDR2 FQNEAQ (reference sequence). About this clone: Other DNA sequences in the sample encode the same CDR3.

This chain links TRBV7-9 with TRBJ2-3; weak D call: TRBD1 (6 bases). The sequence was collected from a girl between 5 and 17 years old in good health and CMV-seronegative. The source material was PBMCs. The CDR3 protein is CASPPDRLHTDTQYF. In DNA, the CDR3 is TGTGCCAGCCCGCCAGACAGGCTTCACACAGATACGCAGTATTTT.